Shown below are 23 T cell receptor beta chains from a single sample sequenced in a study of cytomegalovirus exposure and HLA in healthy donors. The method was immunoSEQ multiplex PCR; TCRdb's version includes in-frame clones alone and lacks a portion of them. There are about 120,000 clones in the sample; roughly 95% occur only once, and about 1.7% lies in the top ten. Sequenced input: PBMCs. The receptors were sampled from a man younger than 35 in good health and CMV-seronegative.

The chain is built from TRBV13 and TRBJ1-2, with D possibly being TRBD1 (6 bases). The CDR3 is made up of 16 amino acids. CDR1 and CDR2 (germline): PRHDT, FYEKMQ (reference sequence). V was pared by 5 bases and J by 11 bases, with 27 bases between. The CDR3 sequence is CASSPTPPEDRTVYTF. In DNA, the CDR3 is TGTGCCAGCAGCCCTACCCCGCCTGAGGACAGAACCGTTTACACCTTC.

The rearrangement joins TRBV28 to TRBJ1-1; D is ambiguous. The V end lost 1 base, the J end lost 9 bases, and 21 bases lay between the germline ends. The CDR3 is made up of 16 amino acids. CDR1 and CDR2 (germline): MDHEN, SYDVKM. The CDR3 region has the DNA TGTGCCAGCAGTTTATTCCGACCGGGCGGGAAAGCTAAAGCTTTCTTT. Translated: CASSLFRPGGKAKAFF.

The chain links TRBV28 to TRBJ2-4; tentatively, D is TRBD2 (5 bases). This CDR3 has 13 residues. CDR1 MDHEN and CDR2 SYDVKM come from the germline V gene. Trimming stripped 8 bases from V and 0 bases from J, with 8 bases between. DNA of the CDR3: TGTGCCAGCGGAGGACTAGCCAAAAACATTCAGTACTTC. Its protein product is CASGGLAKNIQYF.

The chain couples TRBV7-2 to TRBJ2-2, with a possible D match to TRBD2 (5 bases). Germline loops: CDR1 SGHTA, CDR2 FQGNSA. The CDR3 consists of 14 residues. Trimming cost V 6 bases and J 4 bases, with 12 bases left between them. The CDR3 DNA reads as TGTGCCAGCAGAACTAGGCCGGGCACCGGGGAGCTGTTTTTT. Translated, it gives CASRTRPGTGELFF.

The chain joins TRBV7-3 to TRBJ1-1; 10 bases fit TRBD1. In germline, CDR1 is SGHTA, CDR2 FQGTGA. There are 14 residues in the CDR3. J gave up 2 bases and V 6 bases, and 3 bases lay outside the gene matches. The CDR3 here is CASRGTGVNTEAFF. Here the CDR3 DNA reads TGTGCCAGCAGAGGGACAGGGGTAAACACTGAAGCTTTCTTT.

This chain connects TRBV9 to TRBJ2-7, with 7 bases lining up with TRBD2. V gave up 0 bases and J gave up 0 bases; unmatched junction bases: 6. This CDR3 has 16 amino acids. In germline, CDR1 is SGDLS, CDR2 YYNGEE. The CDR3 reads CASSVGPAGSSYEQYF. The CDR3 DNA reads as TGTGCCAGCAGCGTAGGCCCAGCGGGGAGCTCCTACGAGCAGTACTTC.

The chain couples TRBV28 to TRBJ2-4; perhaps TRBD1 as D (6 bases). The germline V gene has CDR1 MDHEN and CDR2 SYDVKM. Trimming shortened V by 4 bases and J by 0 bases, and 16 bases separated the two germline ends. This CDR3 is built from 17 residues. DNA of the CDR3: TGTGCCAGCAGTTCACCTCGGACAGTTCTAGCCAAAAACATTCAGTACTTC. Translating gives CASSSPRTVLAKNIQYF. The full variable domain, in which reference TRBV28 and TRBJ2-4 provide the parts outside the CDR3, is DVKVTQSSRYLVKRTGEKVFLECVQDMDHENMFWYRQDPGLGLRLIYFSYDVKMKEKGDIPEGYSVSREKKERFSLILESASTNQTSMYLCASSSPRTVLAKNIQYFGAGTRLSVL.

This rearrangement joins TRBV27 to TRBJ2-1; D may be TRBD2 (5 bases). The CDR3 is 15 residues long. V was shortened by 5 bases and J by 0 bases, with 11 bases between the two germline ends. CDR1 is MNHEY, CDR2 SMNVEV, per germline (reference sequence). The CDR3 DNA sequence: TGTGCCAGCAGTCCAACTAGTCTCTCCTACAATGAGCAGTTCTTC. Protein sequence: CASSPTSLSYNEQFF.

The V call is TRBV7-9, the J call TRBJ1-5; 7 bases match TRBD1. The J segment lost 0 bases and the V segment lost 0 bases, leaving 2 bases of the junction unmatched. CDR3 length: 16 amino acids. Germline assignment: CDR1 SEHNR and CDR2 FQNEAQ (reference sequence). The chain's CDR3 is CASSLAGQNSNQPQHF. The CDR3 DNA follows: TGTGCCAGCAGCTTAGCGGGACAGAATAGCAATCAGCCCCAGCATTTT.

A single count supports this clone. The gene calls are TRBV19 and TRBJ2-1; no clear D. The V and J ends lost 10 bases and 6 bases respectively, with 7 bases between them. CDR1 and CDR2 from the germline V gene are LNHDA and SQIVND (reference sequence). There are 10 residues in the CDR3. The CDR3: CATRGNEQFF. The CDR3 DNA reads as TGTGCCACCCGAGGCAATGAGCAGTTCTTC.

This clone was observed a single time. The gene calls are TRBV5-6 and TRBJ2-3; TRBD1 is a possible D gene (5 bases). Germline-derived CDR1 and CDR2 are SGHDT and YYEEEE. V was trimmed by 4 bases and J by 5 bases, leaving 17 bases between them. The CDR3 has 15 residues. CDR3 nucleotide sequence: TGTGCCAGCAGCCTGGGGCAGGGAATGGGAGATACGCAGTATTTT. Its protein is CASSLGQGMGDTQYF. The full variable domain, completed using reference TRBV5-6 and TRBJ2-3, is DAGVTQSPTHLIKTRGQQVTLRCSPKSGHDTVSWYQQALGQGPQFIFQYYEEEERQRGNFPDRFSGHQFPNYSSELNVNALLLGDSALYLCASSLGQGMGDTQYFGPGTRLTVL.

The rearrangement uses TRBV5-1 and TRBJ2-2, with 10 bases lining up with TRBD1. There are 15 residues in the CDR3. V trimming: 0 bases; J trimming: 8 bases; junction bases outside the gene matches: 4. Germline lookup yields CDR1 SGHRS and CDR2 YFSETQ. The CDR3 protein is CASSLDGTGAGELFF. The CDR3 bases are TGCGCCAGCAGCTTGGACGGGACAGGGGCAGGGGAGCTGTTTTTT.

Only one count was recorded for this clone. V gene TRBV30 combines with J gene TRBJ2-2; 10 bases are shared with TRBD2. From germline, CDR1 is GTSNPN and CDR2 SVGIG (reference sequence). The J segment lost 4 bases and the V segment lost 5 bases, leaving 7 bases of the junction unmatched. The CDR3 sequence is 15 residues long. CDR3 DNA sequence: TGTGCCTGGGAAGCTAGCGGGAGAGGCACCGGGGAGCTGTTTTTT. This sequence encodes CAWEASGRGTGELFF.

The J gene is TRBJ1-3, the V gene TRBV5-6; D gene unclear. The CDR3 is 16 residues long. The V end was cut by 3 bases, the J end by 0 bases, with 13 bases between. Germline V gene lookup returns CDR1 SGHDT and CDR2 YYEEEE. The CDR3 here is CASSSTDGLSGNTIYF. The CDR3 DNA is TGTGCCAGCAGCTCCACCGACGGACTCTCTGGAAACACCATATATTTT.

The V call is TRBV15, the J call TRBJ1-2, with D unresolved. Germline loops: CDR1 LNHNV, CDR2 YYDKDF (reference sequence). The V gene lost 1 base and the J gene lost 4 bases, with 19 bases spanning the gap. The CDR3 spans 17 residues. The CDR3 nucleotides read TGTGCCACCAGCAGAGGCCGCCCCGCCCCCCGGTTCTATGGCTACACCTTC. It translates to CATSRGRPAPRFYGYTF.

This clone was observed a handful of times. The CDR3 DNA reads as TGTGCCAGCAGTGAAGTGCGTAACATTCAGTACTTC. It codes for CASSEVRNIQYF. The gene calls are TRBV6-1 and TRBJ2-4; D call uncertain. Germline lookup yields CDR1 MNHNS and CDR2 SASEGT. The CDR3 totals 12 residues. V was clipped by 1 base and J by 7 bases, with 5 bases between them.

Here the CDR3 DNA reads TGCGCCAGCAGCTGGCGGGCAGGGGATGGCTACACCTTC. Translating it yields CASSWRAGDGYTF. The rearrangement joins TRBV5-1 to TRBJ1-2; D may be TRBD1 (6 bases). The CDR3 has 13 residues. The V and J ends lost 3 bases and 6 bases respectively, with 12 bases between them. Germline V gives CDR1 SGHRS, CDR2 YFSETQ.

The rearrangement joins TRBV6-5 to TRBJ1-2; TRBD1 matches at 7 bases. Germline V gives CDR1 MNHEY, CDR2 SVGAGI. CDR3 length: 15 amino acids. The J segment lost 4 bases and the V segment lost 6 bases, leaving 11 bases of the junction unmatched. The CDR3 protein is CASSRRQGLGYGYTF. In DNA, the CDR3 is TGTGCCAGCAGCCGAAGACAGGGTCTCGGCTATGGCTACACCTTC.

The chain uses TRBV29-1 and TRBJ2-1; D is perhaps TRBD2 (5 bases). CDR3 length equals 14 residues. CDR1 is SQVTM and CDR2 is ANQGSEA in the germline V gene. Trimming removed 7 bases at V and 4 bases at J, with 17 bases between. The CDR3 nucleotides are TGCAGCGCGGGATCGACACCCGGGTACAATGAGCAGTTCTTC. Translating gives CSAGSTPGYNEQFF.

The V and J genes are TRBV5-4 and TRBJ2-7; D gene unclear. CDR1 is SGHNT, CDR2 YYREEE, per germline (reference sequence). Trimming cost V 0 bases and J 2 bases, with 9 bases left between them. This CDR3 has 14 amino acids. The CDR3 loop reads CASSLGLMPYEQYF. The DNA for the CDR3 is TGTGCCAGCAGCTTGGGGCTCATGCCCTACGAGCAGTACTTC.

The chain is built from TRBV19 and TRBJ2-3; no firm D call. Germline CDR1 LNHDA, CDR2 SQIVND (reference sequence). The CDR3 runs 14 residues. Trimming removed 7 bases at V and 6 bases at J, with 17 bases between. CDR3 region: CASTPDRGIDTQYF. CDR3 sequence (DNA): TGTGCCAGTACCCCGGATCGAGGTATTGATACGCAGTATTTT.

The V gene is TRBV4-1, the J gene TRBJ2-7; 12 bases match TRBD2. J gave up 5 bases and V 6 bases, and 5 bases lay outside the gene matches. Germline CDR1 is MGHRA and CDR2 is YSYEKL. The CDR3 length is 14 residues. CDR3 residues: CASSRTSGINEQYF. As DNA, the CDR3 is TGCGCCAGCAGTCGGACTAGCGGGATCAACGAGCAGTACTTC.

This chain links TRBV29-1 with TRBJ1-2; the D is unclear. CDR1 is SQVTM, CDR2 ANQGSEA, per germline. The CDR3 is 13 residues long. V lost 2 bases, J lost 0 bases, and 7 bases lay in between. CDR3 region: CSVERTANYGYTF. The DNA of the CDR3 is TGCAGCGTTGAAAGAACAGCTAACTATGGCTACACCTTC.